The 6 T cell receptor beta chains presented below share a single source sample, sequenced in a study of CD8 T cells in ankylosing spondylitis. TCRdb analysed the 5' RACE reads with MiXCR anew, one entry per CDR3 protein. The sample lists 200,000 or so distinct CDR3 sequences, 15% to 20% occurring once. The material sequenced was blood, either unsorted or a sorted T cell fraction (not recorded which). All receptors derive from a male donor aged 10 to 35 with ankylosing spondylitis or in good health (not recorded which).

Many counts were recorded for this clonotype. This chain connects TRBV6-2 or TRBV6-3 to TRBJ1-2, with D possibly TRBD1 on 6 matching bases. The CDR3 totals 15 residues. Looked up from germline, CDR1 is MNHEY and CDR2 is SVGEGT. V was trimmed by 10 bases and J by 5 bases, leaving 23 bases between them. The CDR3 here is CATEDRRMMGYGYTF. DNA of the CDR3: TGTGCCACCGAGGACAGACGGATGATGGGTTATGGCTACACCTTC.

This sequence joins TRBV6-5 and TRBJ2-1; D not resolved. The length of the CDR3 is 12 residues. The germline V and J ends were trimmed by 5 bases and 14 bases, with 16 bases remaining between them. Germline V gives CDR1 MNHEY, CDR2 SVGAGI. Here the CDR3 DNA reads TGTGCCAGCAGTCGGATAGGGAAGCCTAAGTTCTTC. Translation: CASSRIGKPKFF.

Ten or more counts support this clonotype. J is TRBJ2-1 and V is TRBV4-3; 14 nucleotides agree with TRBD2. The CDR3 is made up of 17 amino acids. Germline CDR1 LGHNA, CDR2 YSLEER. Losses at the gene ends were 0 bases for V and 9 bases for J; bases not matched to a gene: 7. CDR3 in amino acids: CASSQDWGLAGVIEQFF. Here the CDR3 DNA reads TGCGCCAGCAGCCAAGATTGGGGACTAGCGGGAGTTATTGAGCAGTTCTTC.

This clonotype was seen repeatedly, ten times or more. The DNA for the CDR3 is TGCGCCAGCAGCGTGGAGACGGCCGCGTGGGATGGCTACACCTTC. It translates to CASSVETAAWDGYTF. The V call is TRBV5-1, the J call TRBJ1-2; D not resolved. Trimming took off 4 bases at V and 6 bases at J, with 19 bases between the two ends. The germline V gene has CDR1 SGHRS and CDR2 YFSETQ. The CDR3 contains 15 residues.

This clonotype was counted at least ten times. This chain connects TRBV20-1 to TRBJ2-1, with 9 positions matching TRBD2. CDR3 length equals 18 residues. Looked up from germline, CDR1 is DFQATT and CDR2 is SNEGSKA (reference sequence). V was pared by 6 bases and J by 6 bases, with 21 bases of the junction left unmatched. The CDR3 spells CSALAPGLAILLPNEQFF. CDR3 nucleotides: TGCAGTGCCTTAGCCCCGGGACTAGCTATACTACTTCCCAATGAGCAGTTCTTC.

At least ten counts were recorded for this clonotype. The chain recombines TRBV5-1 with TRBJ2-3; D call uncertain. There are 15 residues in the CDR3. Per the germline V gene, CDR1 is SGHRS and CDR2 is YFSETQ. Trimming removed 1 base from V and 4 bases from J, with 13 bases in between. The CDR3 loop reads CASSLNPMNPDTQYF. Written as DNA, the CDR3 is TGCGCCAGCAGCTTGAATCCTATGAATCCAGATACGCAGTATTTT.